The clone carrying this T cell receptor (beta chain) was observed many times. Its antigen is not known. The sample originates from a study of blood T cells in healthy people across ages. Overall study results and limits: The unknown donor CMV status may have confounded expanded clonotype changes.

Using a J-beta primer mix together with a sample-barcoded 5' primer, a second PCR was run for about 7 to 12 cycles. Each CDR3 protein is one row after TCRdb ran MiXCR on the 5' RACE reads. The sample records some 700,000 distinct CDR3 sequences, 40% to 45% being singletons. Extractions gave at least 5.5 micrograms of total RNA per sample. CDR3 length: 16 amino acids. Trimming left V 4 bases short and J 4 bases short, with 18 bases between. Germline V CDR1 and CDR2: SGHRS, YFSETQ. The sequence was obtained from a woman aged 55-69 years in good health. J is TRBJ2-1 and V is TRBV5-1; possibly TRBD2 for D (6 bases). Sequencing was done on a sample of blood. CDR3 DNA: TGCGCCAGCAGCCCGGCGGGGCCCCCCTCTTACAATGAGCAGTTCTTC. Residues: CASSPAGPPSYNEQFF.